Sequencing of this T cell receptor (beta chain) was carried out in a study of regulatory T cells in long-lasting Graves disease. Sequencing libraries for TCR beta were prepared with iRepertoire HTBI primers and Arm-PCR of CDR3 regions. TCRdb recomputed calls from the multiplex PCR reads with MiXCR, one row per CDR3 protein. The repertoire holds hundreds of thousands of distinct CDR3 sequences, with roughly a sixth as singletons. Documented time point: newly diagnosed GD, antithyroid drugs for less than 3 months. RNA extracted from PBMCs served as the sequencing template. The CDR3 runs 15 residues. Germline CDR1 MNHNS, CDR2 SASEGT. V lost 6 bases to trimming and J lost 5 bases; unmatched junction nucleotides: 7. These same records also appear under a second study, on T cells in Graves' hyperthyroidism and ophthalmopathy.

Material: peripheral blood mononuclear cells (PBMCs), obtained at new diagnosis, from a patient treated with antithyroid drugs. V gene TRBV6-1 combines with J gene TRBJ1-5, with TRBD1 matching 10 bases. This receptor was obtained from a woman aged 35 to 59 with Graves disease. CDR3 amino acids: CASSVPGQGHQPQHF. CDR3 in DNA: TGTGCCAGCAGCGTCCCGGGACAGGGGCATCAGCCCCAGCATTTT.